Sequencing of this TCR beta chain was carried out in a study of breast tumors, draining lymph nodes, adjacent tissues. General study results and limits: Luminal-like breast cancer showed significantly higher tumor–nontumor repertoire similarity than basal-like. Tumor TCR diversity was below lymph nodes but above nontumor tissue. Findings are consistent with lymph node origin and intratumoral expansion of most tumor T cells.

Samples came from axillary lymph nodes draining the breast cancer. V dropped 10 bases and J dropped 9; count of bases not matched to a gene: 8. CDR3 length: 12 residues. The germline V gene has CDR1 MNHEY and CDR2 SVGAGI. Via MiXCR, TCRdb re-called the multiplex PCR reads, giving one row per CDR3 protein. The data contain over 150,000 distinct CDR3 sequences, around 29% of them singletons. This clonotype appeared many times. Antigen: not known. V is TRBV6-5 and J is TRBJ1-4, with 7 bases that match TRBD1. This clonotype was obtained from a female donor with breast cancer. Some clones in this sample may be carry-over from other donors' samples. The material sequenced was axillary lymph node tissue. The CDR3 bases are TGTGCCACCCGCTTGGACAGGCAAAAACTGTTTTTT. Residues: CATRLDRQKLFF.